This T cell receptor beta chain was sequenced in a study of blood T cell repertoires in COVID-19. Study overall: The United States, Italy and Spain supplied acute and convalescent COVID-19 samples. PBMCs, B-cell-depleted T cells, or T cells provided the cDNA or gDNA that made up the material.

This CDR3 contains 12 residues. Looked up from germline, CDR1 is MDHEN and CDR2 is SYDVKM. V was shortened by 6 bases and J by 6 bases, with 12 bases between the two germline ends. Authors' data handling: By means of reference gene primer amplification, nucleated cell counts were estimated. Libraries were prepared by immunoSEQ multiplex PCR; TCRdb keeps only in-frame clonotypes and omits some of them. Clonal size and the V and J genes are those of that table, whereas D and trimming came from the DNA. Among some 130,000 clones, around 86% were seen once, and the ten largest hold about 8%. The receptor comes from a woman in her sixties with active or convalescent COVID-19. The sample comprised peripheral blood. The chain has TRBV28 and TRBJ2-7; D unclear. The chain's CDR3 is CASSRRATEQYF. CDR3 nucleotide sequence: TGTGCCAGCAGCCGTCGAGCTACCGAGCAGTACTTC.